The 29 T cell receptor beta chains below all came from one sample that was sequenced in a study of shared T cell receptors in the human thymus. The repertoire was sequenced with immunoSEQ multiplex PCR; TCRdb's copy has only in-frame clones and lacks some. The repertoire holds more than 300,000 clones, with over 90% as singletons. The sequencing sample was made of thymocytes. These receptors originate from a human donor.

Turning to this clone: Other DNA sequences of this sample code for an identical CDR3. This sequence joins TRBV29-1 and TRBJ2-5; the D is unclear. This CDR3 region has 10 residues. Germline CDR1 and CDR2: SQVTM and ANQGSEA. Trimming left V 6 bases short and J 3 bases short, with 5 bases between. CDR3 region: CSVPEETQYF. The CDR3 nucleotides read TGCAGCGTACCGGAAGAGACCCAGTACTTC.

The chain is built from TRBV18 and TRBJ2-3; no firm D call. Trimming removed 0 bases from V and 0 bases from J, with 7 bases in between. The length of the CDR3 is 15 residues. The germline CDR1 and CDR2 sequences are KGHSH and LQKENI. CDR3 coding DNA: TGTGCCAGCTCACCACCGGCGGACAGCACAGATACGCAGTATTTT. Its protein product is CASSPPADSTDTQYF.

The chain carries TRBV19 and TRBJ2-3; 7 bases fit TRBD2. The CDR3 is made up of 16 amino acids. Trimming cost V 5 bases and J 2 bases; bases outside gene matches: 10. CDR1 and CDR2 (germline): LNHDA, SQIVND (reference sequence). The CDR3 nucleotides read TGTGCCAGTAGTCGCGGGAGTGAGCCTCCCACAGATACGCAGTATTTT. Translated: CASSRGSEPPTDTQYF.

The rearrangement joins TRBV10-3 to TRBJ2-7; TRBD2 aligns across 10 bases. The CDR3 spans 17 residues. CDR1 and CDR2 from the germline V gene are ENHRY and SYGVKD. The junction had 5 bases not matched to a gene; V was cut back by 0 bases and J by 0 bases. The CDR3 loop is CAISESGLAASSYEQYF. The CDR3 nucleotides read TGTGCCATCAGTGAGTCTGGACTAGCGGCTAGCTCCTACGAGCAGTACTTC.

This chain uses TRBV14 with TRBJ1-1; no firm D call. V lost 5 bases and J 0 bases, leaving 16 bases between the germline ends. This CDR3 region has 16 residues. Per the germline V gene, CDR1 is SGHDN and CDR2 is FVKESK. The CDR3 DNA reads TGTGCCAGCAGCGAATACAGTTACCTAATGAACACTGAAGCTTTCTTT. This encodes CASSEYSYLMNTEAFF.

The gene calls are TRBV11-2 and TRBJ1-2; 7 nucleotides match TRBD1. The CDR3 has 15 amino acids. V shed 5 bases, J shed 6 bases, and the junction held 12 bases outside the gene matches. From germline, CDR1 is SGHAT and CDR2 FQNNGV. CDR3 DNA sequence: TGTGCCAGCAGCGCTAGACAGGGTAAATCGGATGGCTACACCTTC. Protein sequence: CASSARQGKSDGYTF.

The V gene is TRBV5-5, the J gene TRBJ1-5; 7 positions match TRBD1. Germline values: CDR1 SGHKS, CDR2 YYEKEE (reference sequence). The CDR3 runs 18 residues. Trimming took 0 bases from V and 0 from J; bases not matched to a gene: 9. CDR3 in amino acids: CASSLALDRAHSNQPQHF. The CDR3 coding sequence is TGTGCCAGCAGCTTGGCCCTAGACAGGGCCCATAGCAATCAGCCCCAGCATTTT.

This clone was found once. The chain employs TRBV6-5 and TRBJ2-3; TRBD1 is a possible D gene (5 bases). CDR3 length: 14 residues. CDR1 and CDR2 (germline): MNHEY, SVGAGI. The V and J ends lost 5 bases and 0 bases respectively, with 9 bases between them. The CDR3 nucleotides read TGTGCCAGCAGTCCGACAGCTAGCACAGATACGCAGTATTTT. It yields the protein CASSPTASTDTQYF.

This clone was detected only a few times. V usage is TRBV28 and J usage is TRBJ1-1; a weak D match, TRBD1 (5 bases). The length of the CDR3 is 14 residues. V dropped 2 bases and J dropped 4 bases, with 11 bases sitting between them. Germline V lookup: CDR1 MDHEN, CDR2 SYDVKM. DNA of the CDR3: TGTGCCAGCAGTTTACCCGGGAGGGGCACTGAAGCTTTCTTT. This encodes CASSLPGRGTEAFF.

This chain joins TRBV27 and TRBJ2-3; 10 bases map to TRBD2. The CDR3 length is 17 residues. Germline V lookup: CDR1 MNHEY, CDR2 SMNVEV (reference sequence). With 6 bases clipped from V and 0 bases from J, the junction kept 9 bases outside the gene matches. The CDR3 sequence: CASSLPTSGVSTDTQYF. The CDR3 coding sequence is TGTGCCAGCAGCCTACCTACTAGCGGGGTGAGCACAGATACGCAGTATTTT.

On this clone: The same CDR3 can be traced to other DNA sequences in this sample. The V call is TRBV28, the J call TRBJ1-5; 12 bases are shared with TRBD1. The CDR3 extends over 16 amino acids. CDR1 and CDR2 from the germline V gene are MDHEN and SYDVKM. V was clipped by 6 bases and J by 6 bases; unmatched bases: 9. CDR3 sequence reads: CASSPPGTGGGQPQHF. The CDR3 DNA reads TGTGCCAGCAGCCCCCCCGGGACAGGGGGCGGTCAGCCCCAGCATTTT.

This clone has just one count. The chain recombines TRBV4-3 with TRBJ2-7; 16 nucleotides agree with TRBD2. This CDR3 is built from 19 residues. Trimming cost V 1 base and J 0 bases; bases outside gene matches: 6. CDR1 and CDR2 from the germline V gene are LGHNA and YSLEER. The CDR3 is CASSQAVGTSGRVSYEQYF. DNA of the CDR3: TGCGCCAGCAGCCAAGCTGTCGGGACTAGCGGGAGGGTCTCCTACGAGCAGTACTTC.

Regarding this clone: This same CDR3 is encoded by further DNA sequences in the sample. This chain joins TRBV7-9 and TRBJ1-1; possibly TRBD1 for D (5 bases). Per the germline V gene, CDR1 is SEHNR and CDR2 is FQNEAQ (reference sequence). V shed 2 bases and J shed 5 bases, with 9 bases lying between them. CDR3 size: 13 residues. CDR3 DNA sequence: TGTGCCAGCAGCTTACGGGGGAATACTGAAGCTTTCTTT. It is translated as CASSLRGNTEAFF. Full variable domain (remainder filled in from reference TRBV7-9 and TRBJ1-1): DTGVSQNPRHKITKRGQNVTFRCDPISEHNRLYWYRQTLGQGPEFLTYFQNEAQLEKSRLLSDRFSAERPKGSFSTLEIQRTEQGDSAMYLCASSLRGNTEAFFGQGTRLTVV.

CDR3 coding DNA: TGTGCCAGCAGCCAAGCGGGTAGCGGGAGGACTTCCTACAATGAGCAGTTCTTC. It codes for CASSQAGSGRTSYNEQFF. This chain connects TRBV14 to TRBJ2-1; 10 nucleotides match TRBD2. The CDR3 extends over 18 amino acids. From germline, CDR1 is SGHDN and CDR2 FVKESK. The V gene end was trimmed by 1 base and the J gene end by 1 base; junction bases not matched to a gene: 7. Based on the CDR3 plus reference TRBV14 and TRBJ2-1, the full variable domain is EAGVTQFPSHSVIEKGQTVTLRCDPISGHDNLYWYRRVMGKEIKFLLHFVKESKQDESGMPNNRFLAERTGGTYSTLKVQPAELEDSGVYFCASSQAGSGRTSYNEQFFGPGTRLTVL.

The rearrangement uses TRBV4-2 and TRBJ1-1; D is unresolved. The germline V gene has CDR1 LGHNA and CDR2 YNFKEQ. The CDR3 consists of 17 residues. Between the trimmed V and J ends, which lost 0 bases and 5 bases, there was a span of 19 bases. The CDR3 DNA is TGTGCCAGCAGCCAAGATAAGGCCCGGCGGCTGGAGACTGAAGCTTTCTTT. Encoded protein: CASSQDKARRLETEAFF.

The chain is built from TRBV10-3 and TRBJ2-7; TRBD2 is a possible D gene (6 bases). Germline loops: CDR1 ENHRY, CDR2 SYGVKD. The CDR3 covers 16 residues. V was shortened by 7 bases and J by 6 bases, with 25 bases between the two germline ends. In DNA form, the CDR3 reads TGTGCCATCAAGGGCGAGCCGAGACTAGGGATTCGCGAGCAGTACTTC. Translation gives CAIKGEPRLGIREQYF.

This clone appeared once. The V gene is TRBV4-1, the J gene TRBJ2-1; 11 positions agree with TRBD2. Germline V gene sequence: CDR1 MGHRA, CDR2 YSYEKL. Germline trimming cut 0 bases from V and 4 bases from J; bases unmatched to any gene: 11. This CDR3 is built from 19 residues. Written as DNA, the CDR3 is TGCGCCAGCAGCCAAGATACACTAGCGGGAGCCCTGGGGTACAATGAGCAGTTCTTC. This gives the protein CASSQDTLAGALGYNEQFF.

The J gene is TRBJ2-7, the V gene TRBV7-2; weak D call: TRBD1 (6 bases). Germline CDR1 and CDR2: SGHTA and FQGNSA. The CDR3 length is 16 residues. The ends were cut back, 5 bases at V and 0 bases at J, with 17 bases in the middle. The CDR3 DNA reads as TGTGCCAGCAGCCCGGCCCCGGGACACAGCTCCTACGAGCAGTACTTC. It specifies CASSPAPGHSSYEQYF.

The CDR3 spells CASSLYSQTGENEKLFF. DNA of the CDR3: TGTGCCAGCAGTTTATATTCCCAGACAGGGGAGAATGAAAAACTGTTTTTT. The chain combines TRBV28 with TRBJ1-4, with 8 bases matching TRBD1. The CDR3 is 17 amino acids. V shed 1 base, J shed 5 bases, and the junction held 9 bases outside the gene matches. Germline values: CDR1 MDHEN, CDR2 SYDVKM.

The chain couples TRBV27 to TRBJ2-1; 8 bases match TRBD2. V was pared by 5 bases and J by 9 bases, with 9 bases of the junction left unmatched. Germline loops: CDR1 MNHEY, CDR2 SMNVEV (reference sequence). This CDR3 is 14 amino acids long. In nucleotides, the CDR3 is TGTGCCAGCAGTGTTTTAGCGGGAAGCGTTGAGCAGTTCTTC. This translates into CASSVLAGSVEQFF.

V gene TRBV7-8 combines with J gene TRBJ2-2; TRBD2 is a possible D gene (5 bases). V dropped 4 bases and J dropped 4 bases, with 13 bases sitting between them. The CDR3 is 15 residues long. Germline CDR1 is SGHVS and CDR2 is FQNEAQ. For the CDR3, the DNA is TGTGCCAGCAGCTCCAGGAGGCGTAGCACCGGGGAGCTGTTTTTT. It specifies CASSSRRRSTGELFF. The complete variable domain, with remaining parts taken from reference TRBV7-8 and TRBJ2-2, reads GAGVSQSPRYKVAKRGQDVALRCDPISGHVSLFWYQQALGQGPEFLTYFQNEAQLDKSGLPSDRFFAERPEGSVSTLKIQRTQQEDSAVYLCASSSRRRSTGELFFGEGSRLTVL.

The rearrangement uses TRBV9 and TRBJ1-1; 8 nucleotides agree with TRBD1. Germline assignment: CDR1 SGDLS and CDR2 YYNGEE. The CDR3 sequence is 14 residues long. J gave up 11 bases and V 2 bases, and 11 bases lay outside the gene matches. The CDR3 sequence is CASSVMTPDRDAFF. The CDR3 nucleotides are TGTGCCAGCAGCGTGATGACACCGGACAGGGATGCTTTCTTT.

The rearrangement links TRBV19 to TRBJ2-3; 11 bases match TRBD2. J gave up 5 bases and V 2 bases, and 0 bases lay outside the gene matches. The length of the CDR3 is 14 residues. CDR1 and CDR2 (germline): LNHDA, SQIVND (reference sequence). Here the CDR3 DNA reads TGTGCCAGTAGTATAACTAGCGGGAGAGATACGCAGTATTTT. Residues: CASSITSGRDTQYF.

This chain connects TRBV7-2 to TRBJ2-1, with D possibly being TRBD1 or TRBD2 (5 bases each). The germline gives CDR1 SGHTA, CDR2 FQGNSA. Trimming took off 6 bases at V and 10 bases at J, with 7 bases between the two ends. The CDR3 is 10 residues long. CDR3 amino acids: CASRWGEQFF. For the CDR3, the DNA is TGTGCCAGCAGATGGGGGGAGCAGTTCTTC.

The V call is TRBV28, the J call TRBJ1-3; D ambiguous. Germline values: CDR1 MDHEN, CDR2 SYDVKM. Trimming shortened V by 8 bases and J by 5 bases, and 7 bases separated the two germline ends. The CDR3 has 11 residues. CDR3 protein: CASVTRNTIYF. The CDR3 bases are TGTGCCAGCGTCACCCGAAACACCATATATTTT.

The chain recombines TRBV28 with TRBJ2-3; D call uncertain. Germline V gives CDR1 MDHEN, CDR2 SYDVKM. Deletions cut 7 bases from V and 1 base from J, with 15 bases between. This CDR3 is built from 15 residues. Here the CDR3 reads CASTRKRLRTDTQYF. Here the CDR3 DNA reads TGTGCCAGCACTAGAAAGAGACTCCGCACAGATACGCAGTATTTT.

The table lists this clone with a count of one. The chain is built from TRBV5-1 and TRBJ2-1; TRBD2 agrees at 10 bases. CDR1 is SGHRS, CDR2 YFSETQ, per germline. The CDR3 has 20 residues. Unmatched junction bases numbered 18, after V lost 1 base and J lost 5 bases. Written as DNA, the CDR3 is TGCGCCAGCAGCTTGTGGGGACTGTCTAGCGGGAGTGCCTGTGACAATGAGCAGTTCTTC. It translates to CASSLWGLSSGSACDNEQFF.

The chain combines TRBV25-1 with TRBJ1-4; perhaps TRBD1 as D (5 bases). Germline-derived CDR1 and CDR2 are MGHDK and SYGVNS. This CDR3 spans 15 amino acids. Trimming shortened V by 2 bases and J by 4 bases, and 11 bases separated the two germline ends. DNA of the CDR3: TGTGCCAGCAGTGAAAGAGACAGTCGTAATGAAAAACTGTTTTTT. It is translated as CASSERDSRNEKLFF.

This sequence joins TRBV25-1 and TRBJ2-1; TRBD2 agrees at 9 bases. This CDR3 is built from 15 residues. Germline loops: CDR1 MGHDK, CDR2 SYGVNS. V shed 5 bases, J shed 9 bases, and the junction held 11 bases outside the gene matches. CDR3 bases: TGTGCCAGCAGTCTCCGACTAGCGGCACAGGGTGAGCAGTTCTTC. It specifies CASSLRLAAQGEQFF.